The 26 T cell receptor beta chains below were found in one sample sequenced in a study of graft-versus-host responses after intestinal transplantation. Clones were read by immunoSEQ multiplex PCR, and TCRdb kept only the in-frame ones, dropping some. The sample contains 40,000 or so clones, 90% to 95% of which appear only once. Their specific antigens are unknown. The source was unstimulated CD8+ T cells sorted from spleen or lymph node cells, collected before transplant. The origin of the receptors is a human donor who was the organ donor for an intestinal transplant.

In DNA, the CDR3 is TGTGCCAGCAGCGAGACGGCTAGCGGGGGTAATGAGCAGTTCTTC. Residues: CASSETASGGNEQFF. This chain connects TRBV9 to TRBJ2-1; TRBD2 agrees at 10 bases. This CDR3 comprises 15 residues. CDR1 and CDR2 (germline): SGDLS, YYNGEE. After removal of 3 bases from V and 7 bases from J, the junction contained 7 bases not matched to a gene. Full variable domain (rest looked up from reference TRBV9 and TRBJ2-1): DSGVTQTPKHLITATGQRVTLRCSPRSGDLSVYWYQQSLDQGLQFLIQYYNGEERAKGNILERFSAQQFPDLHSELNLSSLELGDSALYFCASSETASGGNEQFFGPGTRLTVL.

The genes are TRBV18 and TRBJ2-1; maybe TRBD2 (5 bases). Trimming pared 2 bases from V and 4 bases from J, leaving 9 bases between. This CDR3 region has 14 residues. CDR1 and CDR2 (germline): KGHSH, LQKENI. The chain's CDR3 is CASSPGEFYNEQFF. DNA for the CDR3: TGTGCCAGCTCACCAGGGGAGTTTTACAATGAGCAGTTCTTC.

The chain joins TRBV9 to TRBJ2-5; 7 positions agree with TRBD1. The germline CDR1 and CDR2 sequences are SGDLS and YYNGEE. CDR3 length equals 14 residues. Losses at the gene ends were 3 bases for V and 3 bases for J; bases not matched to a gene: 5. The CDR3 spells CASSAPDREETQYF. The CDR3 DNA sequence: TGTGCCAGCAGCGCCCCTGACAGGGAAGAGACCCAGTACTTC.

The chain links TRBV6-5 to TRBJ2-7; 9 nucleotides align to TRBD1. The CDR3 has 16 residues. The trim removed 2 bases at V and 2 bases at J, leaving 7 bases unmatched. Germline assignment: CDR1 MNHEY and CDR2 SVGAGI. CDR3 coding DNA: TGTGCCAGCAGTTACACTTGGGACAGGGCCCCCTACGAGCAGTACTTC. Protein: CASSYTWDRAPYEQYF.

The V gene is TRBV27, the J gene TRBJ2-1; D is ambiguous. Germline-derived CDR1 and CDR2 are MNHEY and SMNVEV (reference sequence). The CDR3 spans 16 residues. V was trimmed by 5 bases and J by 3 bases, leaving 17 bases between them. The CDR3 here is CASSQRRAYFYNEQFF. The CDR3 DNA reads TGTGCCAGCAGTCAGAGACGGGCCTATTTCTACAATGAGCAGTTCTTC.

V usage is TRBV29-1 and J usage is TRBJ2-7; 7 bases fit TRBD1. After removal of 5 bases from V and 5 bases from J, the junction contained 9 bases not matched to a gene. Germline V gene lookup returns CDR1 SQVTM and CDR2 ANQGSEA. The CDR3 is made up of 13 amino acids. This chain's CDR3 is CSVSKGAFDEQYF. The CDR3 region has the DNA TGCAGCGTTTCCAAGGGGGCTTTCGACGAGCAGTACTTC.

The rearrangement links TRBV28 to TRBJ1-1; a weak D match, TRBD1 (5 bases). The CDR3 is made up of 15 amino acids. Trimming removed 4 bases from V and 1 base from J, with 13 bases in between. Germline CDR1 is MDHEN and CDR2 is SYDVKM. This CDR3 reads CASSSMTAPNTEAFF. CDR3 in DNA: TGTGCCAGCAGTTCTATGACAGCCCCGAACACTGAAGCTTTCTTT.

CDR3 loop: CASSEAQNPYNEQFF. The CDR3 nucleotides are TGTGCCAGCAGTGAGGCTCAGAACCCCTACAATGAGCAGTTCTTC. The chain employs TRBV2 and TRBJ2-1; D uncertain. The CDR3 has 15 residues. Germline V CDR1 and CDR2: SNHLY, FYNNEI. The V and J ends lost 3 bases and 2 bases respectively, with 11 bases between them.

This rearrangement joins TRBV28 to TRBJ2-1; a weak D match, TRBD2 (5 bases). This CDR3 comprises 13 residues. Germline CDR1 reads MDHEN; CDR2 reads SYDVKM. The germline V and J ends were trimmed by 6 bases and 7 bases, with 13 bases remaining between them. CDR3: CASSPGLTNEQFF. In nucleotides, the CDR3 is TGTGCCAGCAGCCCTGGACTGACAAATGAGCAGTTCTTC. Combining the CDR3 with reference TRBV28 and TRBJ2-1 gives the whole variable domain DVKVTQSSRYLVKRTGEKVFLECVQDMDHENMFWYRQDPGLGLRLIYFSYDVKMKEKGDIPEGYSVSREKKERFSLILESASTNQTSMYLCASSPGLTNEQFFGPGTRLTVL.

V is TRBV27 and J is TRBJ2-1, with D perhaps TRBD2 (7 bases). V shed 3 bases and J shed 2 bases, with 14 bases lying between them. CDR1 is MNHEY and CDR2 is SMNVEV in the germline V gene (reference sequence). This CDR3 has 16 amino acids. CDR3 DNA: TGTGCCAGCAGTTTGAGGGGGGGGCTCCCCTACAATGAGCAGTTCTTC. Protein product: CASSLRGGLPYNEQFF.

This clone came up a few times. The chain joins TRBV5-1 to TRBJ2-1, with 9 bases that match TRBD1. The ends lost 0 bases at V and 4 bases at J; junction bases unmatched: 2. The CDR3 is 15 residues long. The germline V gene encodes CDR1 SGHRS and CDR2 YFSETQ. The DNA of the CDR3 is TGCGCCAGCAGCTTGGAACAGGGGGCATACAATGAGCAGTTCTTC. Translating gives CASSLEQGAYNEQFF. Full variable domain (missing parts from reference TRBV5-1 and TRBJ2-1): KAGVTQTPRYLIKTRGQQVTLSCSPISGHRSVSWYQQTPGQGLQFLFEYFSETQRNKGNFPGRFSGRQFSNSRSEMNVSTLELGDSALYLCASSLEQGAYNEQFFGPGTRLTVL.

The chain joins TRBV27 to TRBJ2-5; 8 nucleotides align to TRBD1. The junction had 4 bases not matched to a gene; V was cut back by 0 bases and J by 1 base. Per the germline V gene, CDR1 is MNHEY and CDR2 is SMNVEV (reference sequence). This CDR3 is built from 16 residues. The CDR3 here is CASSLSWDRSQETQYF. The CDR3, as DNA: TGTGCCAGCAGTTTATCCTGGGACAGGAGCCAAGAGACCCAGTACTTC.

The chain joins TRBV27 to TRBJ2-7; the D is unclear. V lost 6 bases and J 3 bases, leaving 9 bases between the germline ends. CDR1 is MNHEY and CDR2 is SMNVEV in the germline V gene (reference sequence). The CDR3 spans 12 residues. The CDR3: CASSPVGYEQYF. DNA for the CDR3: TGTGCCAGCAGCCCCGTGGGCTACGAGCAGTACTTC.

The chain combines TRBV7-9 with TRBJ1-5; TRBD1 agrees at 7 bases. The germline V gene encodes CDR1 SEHNR and CDR2 FQNEAQ (reference sequence). The CDR3 has 14 amino acids. The V gene end was trimmed by 3 bases and the J gene end by 2 bases; junction bases not matched to a gene: 1. This CDR3 reads CASSFTGGNQPQHF. The CDR3 region has the DNA TGTGCCAGCAGCTTTACAGGGGGCAATCAGCCCCAGCATTTT.

The V call is TRBV19, the J call TRBJ2-7; possibly TRBD1 or TRBD2 for D (5 bases each). V was cut by 3 bases and J by 3 bases, with 15 bases left in between. The CDR3 length is 15 residues. Per germline, CDR1 LNHDA and CDR2 SQIVND (reference sequence). The CDR3 bases are TGTGCCAGTAGTATCGGGGTTGAGGGGCGCTACGAGCAGTACTTC. It specifies CASSIGVEGRYEQYF.

The chain couples TRBV2 to TRBJ2-7; 11 positions match TRBD1. Germline lookup yields CDR1 SNHLY and CDR2 FYNNEI. The CDR3 spans 18 residues. V was clipped by 6 bases and J by 3 bases; unmatched bases: 16. The DNA of the CDR3 is TGTGCCAGCAGAGACTGGACAGGGGGCGCGGTAGTCGGCTACGAGCAGTACTTC. As protein: CASRDWTGGAVVGYEQYF. Based on the CDR3 plus reference TRBV2 and TRBJ2-7, the full variable domain is EPEVTQTPSHQVTQMGQEVILRCVPISNHLYFYWYRQILGQKVEFLVSFYNNEISEKSEIFDDQFSVERPDGSNFTLKIRSTKLEDSAMYFCASRDWTGGAVVGYEQYFGPGTRLTVT.

This sequence joins TRBV19 and TRBJ1-2; no clear D gene. CDR1 LNHDA and CDR2 SQIVND come from the germline V gene (reference sequence). This CDR3 is built from 13 residues. The germline V and J ends were trimmed by 7 bases and 4 bases, with 13 bases remaining between them. The chain's CDR3 is CASTDEGFYGYTF. The CDR3 nucleotides read TGTGCCAGTACCGACGAGGGATTCTATGGCTACACCTTC.

The rearrangement uses TRBV10-1 and TRBJ2-4, with TRBD2 as a possible D gene (6 bases). Germline CDR1 is WNHNN and CDR2 is SYGVQD (reference sequence). V was trimmed by 7 bases and J by 0 bases, leaving 13 bases between them. This CDR3 comprises 15 residues. The CDR3 sequence: CASTSRGLAKNIQYF. CDR3 nucleotide sequence: TGCGCCAGCACTTCTCGGGGACTAGCCAAAAACATTCAGTACTTC.

In its sample, this clone was seen once. The V call is TRBV4-3, the J call TRBJ2-1; TRBD2 might be the D (7 bases). The V end lost 3 bases, the J end lost 6 bases, and 18 bases lay between the germline ends. CDR3 size: 16 residues. Germline assignment: CDR1 LGHNA and CDR2 YSLEER. The DNA of the CDR3 is TGCGCCAGCAGCCAGGAAGGGGGGGGGAGCAGCAATGAGCAGTTCTTC. Its protein product is CASSQEGGGSSNEQFF.

This rearrangement joins TRBV27 to TRBJ2-7, with 12 bases aligning to TRBD1. The CDR3 length is 13 residues. Trimming took 8 bases from V and 3 from J; bases not matched to a gene: 2. Germline-derived CDR1 and CDR2 are MNHEY and SMNVEV (reference sequence). CDR3 protein: CASRDRGLYEQYF. The CDR3 nucleotides read TGTGCCAGCCGGGACAGGGGGCTCTACGAGCAGTACTTC.

This chain connects TRBV11-2 to TRBJ2-1; D possibly corresponds to TRBD1 (5 bases). Between the trimmed V and J ends, which lost 1 base and 3 bases, there was a span of 10 bases. The CDR3 loop spans 15 amino acids. Per the germline V gene, CDR1 is SGHAT and CDR2 is FQNNGV. CDR3 bases: TGTGCCAGCAGCTTAGGCGACAGCCTCTACAATGAGCAGTTCTTC. This translates into CASSLGDSLYNEQFF.

The J gene is TRBJ2-5, the V gene TRBV5-6, with 11 bases aligning to TRBD2. Unmatched junction bases numbered 6, after V lost 0 bases and J lost 5 bases. The germline V gene has CDR1 SGHDT and CDR2 YYEEEE. CDR3 length: 16 residues. CDR3 sequence reads: CASSLVSSGGKETQYF. Written as DNA, the CDR3 is TGTGCCAGCAGCTTGGTCTCTAGCGGGGGGAAGGAGACCCAGTACTTC.

The rearrangement joins TRBV15 to TRBJ1-4; TRBD1 is a possible D gene (6 bases). This CDR3 has 17 residues. V shed 0 bases and J shed 6 bases, with 17 bases lying between them. Germline CDR1 LNHNV, CDR2 YYDKDF (reference sequence). Here the CDR3 reads CATSRDPSDSYDEKLFF. DNA for the CDR3: TGTGCCACCAGCAGAGATCCCTCGGACAGTTACGATGAAAAACTGTTTTTT.

V is TRBV5-1 and J is TRBJ1-6; D unresolved. Germline CDR1 reads SGHRS; CDR2 reads YFSETQ. The V and J ends lost 0 bases and 0 bases respectively, with 10 bases between them. CDR3 length: 17 amino acids. The CDR3 reads CASSLEGGSSYNSPLHF. Here the CDR3 DNA reads TGCGCCAGCAGCTTGGAAGGAGGGAGCTCCTATAATTCACCCCTCCACTTT. Supplemented by reference TRBV5-1 and TRBJ1-6, the full variable domain reads KAGVTQTPRYLIKTRGQQVTLSCSPISGHRSVSWYQQTPGQGLQFLFEYFSETQRNKGNFPGRFSGRQFSNSRSEMNVSTLELGDSALYLCASSLEGGSSYNSPLHFGNGTRLTVT.

The rearrangement joins TRBV11-3 to TRBJ2-5, with 7 bases fitting TRBD1. CDR1 and CDR2 from the germline V gene are SGHNT and YENEEA. The CDR3 spans 13 residues. V was pared by 6 bases and J by 4 bases, with 5 bases of the junction left unmatched. Written as DNA, the CDR3 is TGTGCCAGCAGTAACGACAGGGCAGAGACCCAGTACTTC. Translation gives CASSNDRAETQYF.

The table lists this clone with a few counts. This rearrangement joins TRBV7-9 to TRBJ2-7; 11 bases are shared with TRBD2. V was pared by 8 bases and J by 3 bases, with 3 bases of the junction left unmatched. The CDR3 is 13 amino acids. Germline V gene lookup returns CDR1 SEHNR and CDR2 FQNEAQ (reference sequence). CDR3: CASGTSGNYEQYF. CDR3 nucleotides: TGTGCCAGCGGGACTAGCGGCAACTACGAGCAGTACTTC. The whole variable domain, remainder taken from reference TRBV7-9 and TRBJ2-7, is DTGVSQNPRHKITKRGQNVTFRCDPISEHNRLYWYRQTLGQGPEFLTYFQNEAQLEKSRLLSDRFSAERPKGSFSTLEIQRTEQGDSAMYLCASGTSGNYEQYFGPGTRLTVT.